The source of this TCR beta chain is a study of shared clonotypes between healthy human individuals. From CD4+ cells came CD45RA+ naive and CD45RA-negative memory subsets. CDR3 length equals 15 residues. Trimming removed 3 bases at V and 2 bases at J, with 13 bases between. Germline V gives CDR1 LNHDA, CDR2 SQIVND (reference sequence). Per the authors' pipeline: Filtering differed, since immunoSEQ gave only junction sequences and no quality scores. The assay was immunoSEQ multiplex PCR, and TCRdb's table has in-frame clones only and misses some. V and J calls plus clone size are reproduced from that table; the DNA served to infer D and trimming. The table lists around 2,000,000 clones, roughly 96% of them singletons.

The sequencing input was naive CD4+ T cells sorted from blood. The subset is: CD45RA+ positively selected. This sequence joins TRBV19 and TRBJ1-2; D is undetermined. This receptor was taken from a man between 18 and 35 years old in good health. The CDR3, as DNA: TGTGCCAGTAGTATCCCTGGAATCGCAAACTATGGCTACACCTTC. Translated: CASSIPGIANYGYTF. Using reference TRBV19 and TRBJ1-2 for the parts outside the CDR3, the full variable domain is DGGITQSPKYLFRKEGQNVTLSCEQNLNHDAMYWYRQDPGQGLRLIYYSQIVNDFQKGDIAEGYSVSREKKESFPLTVTSAQKNPTAFYLCASSIPGIANYGYTFGSGTRLTVV.